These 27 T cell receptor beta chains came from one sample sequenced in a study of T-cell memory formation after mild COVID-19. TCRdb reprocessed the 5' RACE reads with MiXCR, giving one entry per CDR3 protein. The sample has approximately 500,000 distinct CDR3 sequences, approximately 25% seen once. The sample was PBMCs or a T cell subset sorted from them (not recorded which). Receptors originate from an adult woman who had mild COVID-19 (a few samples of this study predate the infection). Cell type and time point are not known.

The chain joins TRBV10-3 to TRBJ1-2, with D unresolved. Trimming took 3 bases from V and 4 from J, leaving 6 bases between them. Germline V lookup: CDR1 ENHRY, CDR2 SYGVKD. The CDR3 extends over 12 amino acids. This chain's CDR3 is CAISEGFYGYTF. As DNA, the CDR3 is TGTGCCATCAGTGAAGGGTTCTATGGCTACACCTTC.

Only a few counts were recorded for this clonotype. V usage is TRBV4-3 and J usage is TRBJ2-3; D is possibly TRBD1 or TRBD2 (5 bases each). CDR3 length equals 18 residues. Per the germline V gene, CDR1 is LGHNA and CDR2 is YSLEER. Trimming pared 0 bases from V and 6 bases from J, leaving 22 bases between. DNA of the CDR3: TGCGCCAGCAGCCAAGAACTTAGCCGGTGGGCTTGGGGGGATACGCAGTATTTT. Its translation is CASSQELSRWAWGDTQYF.

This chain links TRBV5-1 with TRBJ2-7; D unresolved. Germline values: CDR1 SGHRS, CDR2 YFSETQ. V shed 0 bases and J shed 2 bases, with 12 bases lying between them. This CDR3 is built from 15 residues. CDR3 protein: CASSLAPGSAYEQYF. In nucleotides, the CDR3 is TGCGCCAGCAGCTTGGCCCCAGGATCGGCCTACGAGCAGTACTTC.

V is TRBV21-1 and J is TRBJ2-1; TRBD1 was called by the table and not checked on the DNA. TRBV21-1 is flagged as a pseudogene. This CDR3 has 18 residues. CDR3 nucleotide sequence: TGTGCCAGCAGCATACTGACCGGGATAAGGAGCTCCTACAATGAGCAGTTCTTC. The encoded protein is CASSILTGIRSSYNEQFF.

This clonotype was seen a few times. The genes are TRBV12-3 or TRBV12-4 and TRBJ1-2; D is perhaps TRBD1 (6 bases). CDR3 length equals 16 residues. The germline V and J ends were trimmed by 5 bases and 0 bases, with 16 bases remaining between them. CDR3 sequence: CASSPGQGGANYGYTF. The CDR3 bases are TGTGCCAGCAGTCCGGGACAAGGGGGAGCTAACTATGGCTACACCTTC.

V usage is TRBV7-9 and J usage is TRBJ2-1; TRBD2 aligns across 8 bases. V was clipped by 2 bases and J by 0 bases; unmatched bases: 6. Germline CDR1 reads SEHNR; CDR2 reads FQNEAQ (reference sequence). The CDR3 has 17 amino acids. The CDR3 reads CASSLPRGGISYNEQFF. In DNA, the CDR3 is TGTGCCAGCAGCTTACCCCGCGGGGGGATCTCCTACAATGAGCAGTTCTTC.

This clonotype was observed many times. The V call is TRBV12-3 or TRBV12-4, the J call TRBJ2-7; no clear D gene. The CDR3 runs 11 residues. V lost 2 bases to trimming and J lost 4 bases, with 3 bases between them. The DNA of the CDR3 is TGTGCCAGCAGTTTACAATACGAGCAGTACTTC. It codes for CASSLQYEQYF.

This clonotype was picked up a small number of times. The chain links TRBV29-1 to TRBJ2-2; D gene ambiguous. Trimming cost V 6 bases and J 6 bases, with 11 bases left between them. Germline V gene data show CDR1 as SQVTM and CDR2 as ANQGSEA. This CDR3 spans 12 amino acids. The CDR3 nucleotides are TGCAGCGTCTCACCATGGGCCGGGGAGCTGTTTTTT. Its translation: CSVSPWAGELFF.

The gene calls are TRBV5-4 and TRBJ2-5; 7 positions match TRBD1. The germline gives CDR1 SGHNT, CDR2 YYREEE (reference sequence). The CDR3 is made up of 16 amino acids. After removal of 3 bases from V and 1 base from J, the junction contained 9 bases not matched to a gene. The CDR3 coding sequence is TGTGCCAGCAGCTCGGGACAGAGGAACCTCCAAGAGACCCAGTACTTC. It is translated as CASSSGQRNLQETQYF.

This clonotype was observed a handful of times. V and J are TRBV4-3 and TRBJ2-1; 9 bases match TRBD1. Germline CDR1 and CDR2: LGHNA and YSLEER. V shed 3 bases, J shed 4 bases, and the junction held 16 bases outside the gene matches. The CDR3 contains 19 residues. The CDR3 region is CASSHRSYYRGHQYNEQFF. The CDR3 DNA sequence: TGCGCCAGCAGCCACCGCTCGTACTACAGGGGGCACCAGTACAATGAGCAGTTCTTC.

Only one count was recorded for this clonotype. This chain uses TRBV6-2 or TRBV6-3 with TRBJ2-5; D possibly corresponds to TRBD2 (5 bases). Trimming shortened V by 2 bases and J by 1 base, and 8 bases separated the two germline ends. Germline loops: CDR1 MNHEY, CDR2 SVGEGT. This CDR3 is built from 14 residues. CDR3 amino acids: CASSYGSAQETQYF. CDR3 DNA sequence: TGTGCCAGCAGTTACGGTAGCGCCCAAGAGACCCAGTACTTC.

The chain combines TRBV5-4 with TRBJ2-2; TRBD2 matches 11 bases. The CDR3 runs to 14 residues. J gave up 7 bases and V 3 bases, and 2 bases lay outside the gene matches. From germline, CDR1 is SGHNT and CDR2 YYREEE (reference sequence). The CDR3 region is CASSSGLAVGELFF. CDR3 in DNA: TGTGCCAGCAGCTCGGGACTAGCGGTCGGGGAGCTGTTTTTT.

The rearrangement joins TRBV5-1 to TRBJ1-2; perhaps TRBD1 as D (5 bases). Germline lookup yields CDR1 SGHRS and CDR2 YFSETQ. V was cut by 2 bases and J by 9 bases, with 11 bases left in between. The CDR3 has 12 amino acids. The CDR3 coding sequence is TGCGCCAGCAGCTTCGGGGCCGAGCGCTACACCTTC. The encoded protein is CASSFGAERYTF. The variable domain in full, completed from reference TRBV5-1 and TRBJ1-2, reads KAGVTQTPRYLIKTRGQQVTLSCSPISGHRSVSWYQQTPGQGLQFLFEYFSETQRNKGNFPGRFSGRQFSNSRSEMNVSTLELGDSALYLCASSFGAERYTFGSGTRLTVV.

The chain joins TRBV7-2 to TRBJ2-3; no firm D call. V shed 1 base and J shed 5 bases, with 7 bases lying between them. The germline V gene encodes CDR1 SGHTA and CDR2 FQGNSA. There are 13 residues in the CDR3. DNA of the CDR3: TGTGCCAGCAGCTTAGTGCTGATAGATACGCAGTATTTT. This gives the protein CASSLVLIDTQYF.

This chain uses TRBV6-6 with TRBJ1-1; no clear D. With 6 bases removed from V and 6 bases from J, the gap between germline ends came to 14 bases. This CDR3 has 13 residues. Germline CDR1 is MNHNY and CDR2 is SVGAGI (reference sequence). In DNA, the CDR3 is TGTGCCAGCAGAGCCGGAACACTCGCTGAAGCTTTCTTT. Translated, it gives CASRAGTLAEAFF.

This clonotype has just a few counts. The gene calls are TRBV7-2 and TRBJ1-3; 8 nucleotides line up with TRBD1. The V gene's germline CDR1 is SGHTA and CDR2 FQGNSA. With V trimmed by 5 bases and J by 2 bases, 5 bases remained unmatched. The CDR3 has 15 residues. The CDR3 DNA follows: TGTGCCAGCAGCCCTAGGACAGGGACTGGAAACACCATATATTTT. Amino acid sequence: CASSPRTGTGNTIYF.

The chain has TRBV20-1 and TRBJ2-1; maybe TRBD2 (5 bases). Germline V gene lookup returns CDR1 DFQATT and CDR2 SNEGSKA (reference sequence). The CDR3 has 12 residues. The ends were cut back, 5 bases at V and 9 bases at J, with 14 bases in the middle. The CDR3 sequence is CSAWPGGIEQFF. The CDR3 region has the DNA TGCAGTGCTTGGCCCGGAGGTATTGAGCAGTTCTTC.

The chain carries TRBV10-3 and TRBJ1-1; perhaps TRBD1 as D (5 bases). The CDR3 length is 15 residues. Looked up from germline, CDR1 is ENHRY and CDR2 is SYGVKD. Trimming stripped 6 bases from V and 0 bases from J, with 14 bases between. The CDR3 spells CAIRGQGSLNTEAFF. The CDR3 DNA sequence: TGTGCCATCAGGGGTCAGGGATCTTTGAACACTGAAGCTTTCTTT.

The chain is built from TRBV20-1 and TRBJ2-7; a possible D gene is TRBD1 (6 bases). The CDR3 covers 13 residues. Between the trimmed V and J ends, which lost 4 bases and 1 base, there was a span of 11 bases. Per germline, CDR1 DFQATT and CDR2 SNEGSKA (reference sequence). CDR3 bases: TGCAGTGCTACCGGGACACGGTCCTACGAGCAGTACTTC. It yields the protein CSATGTRSYEQYF.

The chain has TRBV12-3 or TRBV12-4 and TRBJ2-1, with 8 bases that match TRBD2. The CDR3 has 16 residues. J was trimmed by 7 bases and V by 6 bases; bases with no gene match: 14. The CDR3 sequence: CASSPAPAGGRNEQFF. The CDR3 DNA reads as TGTGCCAGCAGCCCAGCGCCGGCGGGAGGAAGGAATGAGCAGTTCTTC.

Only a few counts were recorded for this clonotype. The CDR3 spells CASSVVPAGGLYEQFF. DNA of the CDR3: TGTGCCAGCAGCGTAGTTCCTGCGGGGGGGCTCTATGAGCAGTTCTTC. The rearrangement links TRBV9 to TRBJ2-1; 9 bases are shared with TRBD2. In germline, CDR1 is SGDLS, CDR2 YYNGEE. V lost 0 bases to trimming and J lost 8 bases; unmatched junction nucleotides: 9. This CDR3 spans 16 amino acids.

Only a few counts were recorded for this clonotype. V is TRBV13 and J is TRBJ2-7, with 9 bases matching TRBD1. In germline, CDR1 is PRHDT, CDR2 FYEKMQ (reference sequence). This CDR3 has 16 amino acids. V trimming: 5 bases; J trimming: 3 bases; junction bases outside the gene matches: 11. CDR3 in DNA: TGTGCCAGCAGCCCGAGGGGACAGGGTTCGTTCTACGAGCAGTACTTC. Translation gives CASSPRGQGSFYEQYF. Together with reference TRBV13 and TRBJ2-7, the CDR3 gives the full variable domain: AAGVIQSPRHLIKEKRETATLKCYPIPRHDTVYWYQQGPGQDPQFLISFYEKMQSDKGSIPDRFSAQQFSDYHSELNMSSLELGDSALYFCASSPRGQGSFYEQYFGPGTRLTVT.

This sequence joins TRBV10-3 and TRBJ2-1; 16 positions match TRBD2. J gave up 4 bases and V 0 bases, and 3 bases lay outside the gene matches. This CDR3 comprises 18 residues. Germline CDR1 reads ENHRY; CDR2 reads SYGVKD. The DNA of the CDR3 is TGTGCCATCAGTGAGTCGGGACTAGCGGGAGGGTTTTACAATGAGCAGTTCTTC. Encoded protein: CAISESGLAGGFYNEQFF.

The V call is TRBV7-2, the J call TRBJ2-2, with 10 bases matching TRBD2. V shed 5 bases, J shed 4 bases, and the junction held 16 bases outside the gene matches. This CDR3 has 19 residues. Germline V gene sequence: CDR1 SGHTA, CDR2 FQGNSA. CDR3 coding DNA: TGTGCCAGCAGCAATAGCGGTCCTAGCGGGGGTGGGGGCACCGGGGAGCTGTTTTTT. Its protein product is CASSNSGPSGGGGTGELFF.

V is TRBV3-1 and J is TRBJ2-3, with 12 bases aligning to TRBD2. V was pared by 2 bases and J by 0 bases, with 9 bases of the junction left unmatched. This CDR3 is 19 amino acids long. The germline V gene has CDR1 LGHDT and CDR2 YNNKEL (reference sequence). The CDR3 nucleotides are TGTGCCAGCAGCCAACATCGGACTAGCGGGGTTACTAGCACAGATACGCAGTATTTT. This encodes CASSQHRTSGVTSTDTQYF.

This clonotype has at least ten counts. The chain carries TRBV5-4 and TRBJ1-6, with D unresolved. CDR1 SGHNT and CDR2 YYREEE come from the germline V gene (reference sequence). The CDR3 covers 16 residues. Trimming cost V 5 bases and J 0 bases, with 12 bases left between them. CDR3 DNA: TGTGCCAGCAGGGCCATGAAGGGCTCCTATAATTCACCCCTCCACTTT. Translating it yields CASRAMKGSYNSPLHF.

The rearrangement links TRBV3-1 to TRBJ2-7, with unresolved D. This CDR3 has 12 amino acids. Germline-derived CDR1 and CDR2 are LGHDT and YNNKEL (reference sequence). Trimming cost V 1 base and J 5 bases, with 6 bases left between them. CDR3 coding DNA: TGTGCCAGCAGCCAAGGAGTGGACGAGCAGTACTTC. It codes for CASSQGVDEQYF.